A selection of T cell receptor beta chains follows, all from one sample in a study of T cell changes during pregnancy in multiple sclerosis. Generated by immunoSEQ multiplex PCR, the TCRdb table keeps only in-frame clones and is missing some. The sample holds about 100,000 clones, almost 95% seen once. The sequencing used peripheral blood, collected before pregnancy. These receptors came from a female donor with multiple sclerosis, enrolled in a pregnancy study. CDR3s include the opening cysteine and the closing phenylalanine or tryptophan. The D gene is left open where the match is weak. Rows may omit the clone size; those that give it use once, few, many or a size class.

TRBD2	TRBV29-1	TRBJ2-1	-	CSVAQGLAGVNEQFF	TGCAGCGTAGCTCAAGGACTAGCGGGAGTCAATGAGCAGTTCTTC
-	TRBV29-1	TRBJ1-3	-	CSVTEGNTIYF	TGCAGCGTGACAGAGGGAAACACCATATATTTT
TRBD1	TRBV6-1	TRBJ1-5	-	CASRLDRGNGQPQHF	TGTGCCAGCAGACTAGACAGGGGGAACGGTCAGCCCCAGCATTTT
TRBD2	TRBV6-5	TRBJ2-3	-	CASSYSTSPDTQYF	TGTGCCAGCAGTTACTCGACTAGCCCAGATACGCAGTATTTT
TRBD1	TRBV19	TRBJ2-2	-	CASRQGARDGELFF	TGTGCCAGTAGACAGGGGGCGCGGGACGGGGAGCTGTTTTTT
-	TRBV6-1	TRBJ1-5	-	CASSERLGRGQRGNQPQHF	TGTGCCAGCAGTGAAAGGTTGGGAAGAGGGCAGAGGGGCAATCAGCCCCAGCATTTT
-	TRBV7-2	TRBJ2-1	-	CASSPIHEQFF	TGTGCCAGCAGCCCCATCCATGAGCAGTTCTTC
TRBD1	TRBV29-1	TRBJ1-2	-	CSVEMGQGIYGYTF	TGCAGCGTTGAGATGGGACAGGGGATCTATGGCTACACCTTC
TRBD2	TRBV27	TRBJ2-1	once	CASSLVASGLYNEQFF	TGTGCCAGCAGTTTGGTCGCTAGCGGGCTCTACAATGAGCAGTTCTTC
TRBD2	TRBV4-1	TRBJ2-1	-	CASSPTSGRTNEQFF	TGCGCCAGCAGCCCTACTAGCGGGAGGACCAATGAGCAGTTCTTC
-	TRBV7-7	TRBJ2-5	-	CASSLPTTWGPTGGETQYF	TGTGCCAGCAGCTTGCCGACCACTTGGGGACCCACGGGGGGCGAGACCCAGTACTTC
TRBD2	TRBV19	TRBJ2-5	once	CASSTPKTSRQETQYF	TGTGCCAGTAGTACCCCGAAGACTAGCAGACAAGAGACCCAGTACTTC
-	TRBV29-1	TRBJ1-2	few	CSVAAGGYTF	TGCAGCGTTGCCGCCGGTGGCTACACCTTC
TRBD1	TRBV7-6	TRBJ2-7	-	CASSSTGGGEQYF	TGTGCCAGCAGCTCCACAGGGGGCGGCGAGCAGTACTTC
TRBD2	TRBV9	TRBJ2-7	-	CASSPRLAGYEQYF	TGTGCCAGCAGCCCCCGACTAGCCGGGTACGAGCAGTACTTC
-	TRBV7-9	TRBJ2-7	-	CASSPSDSFYEQYF	TGTGCCAGCAGCCCCTCGGACAGTTTCTACGAGCAGTACTTC
TRBD2	TRBV19	TRBJ2-3	-	CASRTTRDYLSDTQYF	TGTGCCAGTAGAACAACCCGGGACTACCTTTCAGATACGCAGTATTTT
TRBD1	TRBV11-2	TRBJ1-2	-	CASSSSWDRTYGYTF	TGTGCCAGCAGCTCTAGTTGGGACAGAACCTATGGCTACACCTTC
-	TRBV28	TRBJ1-1	once	CASRNRAEAFF	TGTGCCAGCAGAAACAGGGCTGAAGCTTTCTTT
TRBD2	TRBV30	TRBJ2-1	-	CAWIGGVNEQFF	TGTGCCTGGATTGGGGGGGTCAATGAGCAGTTCTTC
TRBD1	TRBV5-4	TRBJ1-2	-	CASSRNQGAGGYTF	TGTGCCAGCAGCCGGAATCAGGGGGCAGGTGGCTACACCTTC
-	TRBV30	TRBJ2-3	-	CAGRTGDTQYF	TGTGCCGGGAGGACTGGGGATACGCAGTATTTT
-	TRBV5-1	TRBJ1-1	-	CASSLDRFVAEAFF	TGCGCCAGCAGCTTGGACAGGTTTGTGGCTGAAGCTTTCTTT
TRBD1	TRBV19	TRBJ1-1	once	CASSFGTGPTEAFF	TGTGCCAGTAGTTTCGGGACAGGGCCCACTGAAGCTTTCTTT
-	TRBV30	TRBJ1-2	-	CAWSVLAGFDGYTF	TGTGCCTGGAGTGTACTTGCAGGGTTCGACGGCTACACCTTC
TRBD1	TRBV12-5	TRBJ2-3	-	CASGRPQGQQADTQYF	TGTGCTAGTGGCCGCCCCCAGGGACAGCAGGCAGATACGCAGTATTTT
TRBD2	TRBV16	TRBJ2-7	-	CASSHVLTSESSYEQYF	TGTGCCAGCAGCCACGTATTAACTAGCGAAAGCTCCTACGAGCAGTACTTC
TRBD1	TRBV2	TRBJ2-7	-	CASQDRERYEQYF	TGTGCCAGCCAGGACAGGGAAAGATACGAGCAGTACTTC
TRBD2	TRBV5-1	TRBJ2-2	-	CASSSNPSSGIRAGELFF	TGCGCCAGCAGCTCGAACCCATCTAGCGGGATTCGAGCCGGGGAGCTGTTTTTT
-	TRBV7-2	TRBJ2-1	-	CASSTTFGSSYNEQFF	TGTGCCAGCAGCACTACGTTCGGGAGTTCCTACAATGAGCAGTTCTTC
-	TRBV5-1	TRBJ2-1	-	CASSSMVGASYNEQFF	TGCGCCAGCAGCTCCATGGTGGGGGCTTCCTACAATGAGCAGTTCTTC
-	TRBV6-6	TRBJ1-1	-	CASNSLVDTEAFF	TGTGCCAGCAACTCACTTGTGGACACTGAAGCTTTCTTT
TRBD2	TRBV5-6	TRBJ2-1	-	CASIRLAGIYNEQFF	TGTGCCAGCATCCGACTAGCGGGGATTTACAATGAGCAGTTCTTC
TRBD2	TRBV14	TRBJ2-3	-	CASSGALTGGSTDTQYF	TGTGCCAGCAGCGGAGCCTTGACGGGAGGAAGCACAGATACGCAGTATTTT
-	TRBV19	TRBJ2-3	-	CASSIGGDTQYF	TGTGCCAGTAGTATCGGCGGAGATACGCAGTATTTT
-	TRBV30	TRBJ1-2	-	CAWSVQWVNYGYTF	TGTGCCTGGAGTGTACAGTGGGTTAACTATGGCTACACCTTC
-	TRBV28	TRBJ2-7	once	CASSPQVRYEQYF	TGTGCCAGCAGTCCACAGGTTAGGTACGAGCAGTACTTC
TRBD2	TRBV29-1	TRBJ2-5	-	CSVGEGTQYF	TGCAGCGTTGGGGAGGGGACCCAGTACTTC
TRBD1	TRBV11-2	TRBJ2-7	-	CASSLDRTGGLYEQYF	TGTGCCAGCAGCTTAGATCGGACAGGGGGCCTCTACGAGCAGTACTTC
-	TRBV11-2	TRBJ1-1	-	CASKSRPGNTEAFF	TGTGCCAGCAAATCCCGGCCGGGGAACACTGAAGCTTTCTTT
TRBD1	TRBV27	TRBJ2-3	-	CATTGGYSDTQYF	TGTGCCACCACAGGGGGGTATTCAGATACGCAGTATTTT
TRBD2	TRBV5-6	TRBJ2-1	-	CASRSSGRGGNEQFF	TGTGCCAGCAGAAGCAGCGGCCGGGGGGGCAATGAGCAGTTCTTC
-	TRBV15	TRBJ1-5	-	CATSSQGYSNQPQHF	TGTGCCACCAGCTCACAGGGCTATAGCAATCAGCCCCAGCATTTT
TRBD1	TRBV20-1	TRBJ2-5	-	CSAPGQDTQYF	TGCAGTGCCCCGGGACAGGACACCCAGTACTTC
-	TRBV27	TRBJ1-5	-	CASSSTGGSNQPQHF	TGTGCCAGCAGTTCCACCGGCGGCAGCAATCAGCCCCAGCATTTT
TRBD1	TRBV6-5	TRBJ1-1	-	CASSVRQGQAAFF	TGTGCCAGCAGTGTCCGACAGGGACAGGCGGCTTTCTTT
TRBD2	TRBV4-3	TRBJ2-1	-	CASSPFFTSGNYNEQFF	TGCGCCAGCAGCCCGTTCTTTACTAGCGGGAACTACAATGAGCAGTTCTTC
TRBD2	TRBV6-6	TRBJ2-1	-	CASRPRPPGGYNEQFF	TGTGCCAGCCGCCCAAGGCCCCCGGGGGGATACAATGAGCAGTTCTTC
TRBD1	TRBV9	TRBJ2-1	-	CASSVPGTGVRNEQFF	TGTGCCAGCAGCGTACCCGGGACAGGGGTAAGGAATGAGCAGTTCTTC
-	TRBV30	TRBJ1-1	-	CAWSLSGRRPGGAFF	TGTGCCTGGAGCCTAAGCGGACGGCGACCCGGCGGGGCTTTCTTT
TRBD1	TRBV6-5	TRBJ1-1	once	CASSEGQGLGAFF	TGTGCCAGCAGCGAGGGACAGGGATTAGGTGCTTTCTTT
TRBD1	TRBV15	TRBJ1-5	-	CATSRDGMGQESNQPQHF	TGTGCCACCAGCAGAGATGGGATGGGACAGGAAAGCAATCAGCCCCAGCATTTT
TRBD2	TRBV10-2	TRBJ2-5	-	CASSQTSGTETQYF	TGCGCCAGCAGTCAGACTAGCGGGACGGAGACCCAGTACTTC
-	TRBV13	TRBJ2-7	-	CASSLRGTSYEQYF	TGTGCCAGCAGCTTAAGGGGGACCTCCTACGAGCAGTACTTC
TRBD1	TRBV10-2	TRBJ2-7	-	CASSGTGLSYEQYF	TGCGCCAGCTCCGGGACAGGGCTCTCCTACGAGCAGTACTTC